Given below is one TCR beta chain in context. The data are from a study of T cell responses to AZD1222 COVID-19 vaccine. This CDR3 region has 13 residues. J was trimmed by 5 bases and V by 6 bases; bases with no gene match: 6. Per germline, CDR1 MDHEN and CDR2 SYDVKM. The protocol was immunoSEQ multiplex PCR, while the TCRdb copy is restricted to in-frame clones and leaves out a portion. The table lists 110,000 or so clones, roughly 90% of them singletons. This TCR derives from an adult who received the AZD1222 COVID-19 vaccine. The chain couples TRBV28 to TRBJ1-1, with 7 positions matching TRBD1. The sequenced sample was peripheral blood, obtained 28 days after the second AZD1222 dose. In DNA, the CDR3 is TGTGCCAGCAGGACAGGGTTGGAGACTGAAGCTTTCTTT. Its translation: CASRTGLETEAFF.